These 24 T cell receptor beta chains share one sample of origin, sequenced in a study of graft-versus-host responses after intestinal transplantation (dated by TCRdb to 2020 to 2022). Taken with the paper, the label for time point translates to: cells obtained before transplantation from donor or recipient. Receptors were amplified or captured by the immunoSEQ multiplex PCR assay. TCRdb took over this immuneACCESS table, retaining in-frame rearrangements with V and J assigned. Such tables are incomplete; in checked studies, under half of the missing clones stem from an unresolved V gene, and the remainder is unexplained. The sample includes 88,000 or so clones, with roughly nine tenths observed a single time. The top ten clonotypes cover approximately 0.11% of the sample. Antigen specificity for these receptors is unknown. Sequences were derived from unstimulated CD4+ T cells sorted from spleen or lymph node cells, sampled before intestinal transplant. The origin of the receptors is a human donor who received an intestinal transplant.

The J gene is TRBJ1-2, the V gene TRBV29-1; weak D call: TRBD1 (6 bases). This CDR3 comprises 12 residues. The germline gives CDR1 SQVTM, CDR2 ANQGSEA. V gave up 7 bases and J gave up 6 bases, with 15 bases separating them. The CDR3 bases are TGCAGCGGGACGGACAGATTTCATGGCTACACCTTC. It codes for CSGTDRFHGYTF.

The V gene is TRBV11-3, the J gene TRBJ2-1; 9 bases align to TRBD2. There are 18 residues in the CDR3. The V and J ends lost 0 bases and 6 bases, in that order; junction bases with no gene match: 12. Germline V CDR1 and CDR2: SGHNT, YENEEA. The CDR3 region is CASSLDRSSGGGGNEQFF. As DNA, the CDR3 is TGTGCCAGCAGCTTAGATCGGAGTAGCGGGGGTGGGGGCAATGAGCAGTTCTTC.

V usage is TRBV5-8 and J usage is TRBJ2-5, with 10 bases lining up with TRBD1. The CDR3 covers 16 residues. The germline V gene encodes CDR1 SGHTS and CDR2 YDEGEE. After removal of 0 bases from V and 5 bases from J, the junction contained 7 bases not matched to a gene. This chain's CDR3 is CASSLGTGTGEETQYF. The CDR3 DNA sequence: TGTGCCAGCAGCTTGGGCACCGGGACAGGGGAGGAGACCCAGTACTTC.

The V and J genes are TRBV18 and TRBJ1-1, with 9 bases aligning to TRBD1. V was clipped by 3 bases and J by 3 bases; unmatched bases: 5. The CDR3 runs to 15 residues. CDR1 is KGHSH, CDR2 LQKENI, per germline. In DNA, the CDR3 is TGTGCCAGCTCACCCGTTCGACAGGGGGACACTGAAGCTTTCTTT. Translated: CASSPVRQGDTEAFF.

V is TRBV10-3 and J is TRBJ1-6; no definite D call. Trimming cost V 2 bases and J 6 bases, with 14 bases left between them. Germline CDR1 ENHRY, CDR2 SYGVKD. The CDR3 covers 16 residues. The CDR3 bases are TGTGCCATCAGTGAGGGGCTCGGGGTGAGTAATTCACCCCTCCACTTT. Translation: CAISEGLGVSNSPLHF.

The V call is TRBV6-6, the J call TRBJ2-3, with 9 bases that match TRBD2. CDR1 and CDR2 from the germline V gene are MNHNY and SVGAGI (reference sequence). This CDR3 contains 16 residues. After removal of 7 bases from V and 0 bases from J, the junction contained 8 bases not matched to a gene. CDR3 sequence (DNA): TGTGCCAGCATGAGGCCTAGCGGGGATAGCACAGATACGCAGTATTTT. It is translated as CASMRPSGDSTDTQYF.

This chain uses TRBV29-1 with TRBJ2-5; a weak D match, TRBD1 (6 bases). V was cut by 6 bases and J by 5 bases, with 13 bases left in between. CDR1 is SQVTM, CDR2 ANQGSEA, per germline. The CDR3 sequence is 12 residues long. The CDR3 spells CSVLGAVETQYF. CDR3 bases: TGCAGCGTACTGGGGGCTGTCGAGACCCAGTACTTC.

The chain is built from TRBV7-8 and TRBJ2-7; 7 positions agree with TRBD1. Germline CDR1 SGHVS, CDR2 FQNEAQ. V was pared by 4 bases and J by 6 bases, with 9 bases of the junction left unmatched. CDR3 size: 14 residues. The CDR3 coding sequence is TGTGCCAGCAGCTCCGGGACAGTACGCTCCGAGCAGTACTTC. This gives the protein CASSSGTVRSEQYF.

This clone was seen just once. The chain couples TRBV2 to TRBJ2-7; TRBD1 matches 8 bases. V gave up 7 bases and J gave up 2 bases; unmatched junction bases: 4. The CDR3 contains 13 residues. Germline V gene lookup returns CDR1 SNHLY and CDR2 FYNNEI. The CDR3 spells CASNDRGTYEQYF. CDR3 DNA: TGTGCCAGCAATGACAGGGGAACCTACGAGCAGTACTTC.

The chain recombines TRBV4-1 with TRBJ2-3, with 9 positions matching TRBD1. Per the germline V gene, CDR1 is MGHRA and CDR2 is YSYEKL. This CDR3 has 19 residues. Trimming cost V 0 bases and J 0 bases; bases outside gene matches: 10. The CDR3 here is CASSQEWRTGTGSTDTQYF. Written as DNA, the CDR3 is TGCGCCAGCAGCCAAGAATGGCGTACCGGGACAGGGAGCACAGATACGCAGTATTTT.

This rearrangement joins TRBV18 to TRBJ1-3; unclear D gene. V was cut by 2 bases and J by 4 bases, with 6 bases left in between. CDR3 length equals 13 residues. The germline CDR1 and CDR2 sequences are KGHSH and LQKENI. Written as DNA, the CDR3 is TGTGCCAGCTCACCAGGGCCCGGAAACACCATATATTTT. This translates into CASSPGPGNTIYF.

The chain uses TRBV19 and TRBJ2-5, with 8 bases identical to TRBD1. CDR1 and CDR2 (germline): LNHDA, SQIVND (reference sequence). With V trimmed by 7 bases and J by 7 bases, 11 bases remained unmatched. The CDR3 extends over 14 amino acids. Written as DNA, the CDR3 is TGTGCCAGTATGAGGGACAGGTACTCGGTGACCCAGTACTTC. Translated: CASMRDRYSVTQYF.

The CDR3 protein is CASSFEYSFDNSPLHF. The DNA of the CDR3 is TGTGCCAGCAGCTTCGAATACAGCTTCGATAATTCACCCCTCCACTTT. The chain recombines TRBV7-8 with TRBJ1-6; D gene ambiguous. Germline assignment: CDR1 SGHVS and CDR2 FQNEAQ. This CDR3 comprises 16 residues. Trimming left V 3 bases short and J 5 bases short, with 14 bases between.

The chain couples TRBV5-8 to TRBJ1-4; weak D call: TRBD1 (6 bases). CDR3 length equals 15 residues. Between the trimmed V and J ends, which lost 1 base and 7 bases, there was a span of 14 bases. Per germline, CDR1 SGHTS and CDR2 YDEGEE. CDR3 amino acids: CASSLFRTVAEKLFF. The CDR3 DNA reads TGTGCCAGCAGCTTGTTTAGGACAGTTGCTGAAAAACTGTTTTTT.

The chain uses TRBV11-2 and TRBJ1-2; TRBD1 might be the D (5 bases). V was clipped by 6 bases and J by 3 bases, with 17 bases between them. The CDR3 runs to 15 residues. In germline, CDR1 is SGHAT, CDR2 FQNNGV. This CDR3 reads CASSTRPKQDYGYTF. The CDR3 coding sequence is TGTGCCAGCAGTACAAGGCCCAAACAGGACTATGGCTACACCTTC.

J is TRBJ1-2 and V is TRBV6-6; tentative D call: TRBD1 (6 bases). V was clipped by 6 bases and J by 0 bases, with 11 bases between them. Germline loops: CDR1 MNHNY, CDR2 SVGAGI (reference sequence). The CDR3 totals 14 residues. CDR3 nucleotide sequence: TGTGCCAGCAGCCTCTGGACAGCTAACTATGGCTACACCTTC. Amino acids: CASSLWTANYGYTF.

The sample holds a few counts of this clone. This chain connects TRBV6-5 to TRBJ1-2; a possible D gene is TRBD1 (6 bases). CDR3 length: 13 amino acids. Germline V gene sequence: CDR1 MNHEY, CDR2 SVGAGI. V gave up 6 bases and J gave up 8 bases, with 16 bases separating them. CDR3 DNA: TGTGCCAGCAGCCAAGAAACAGGGCGCGGCTACACCTTC. Its translation: CASSQETGRGYTF.

The chain is built from TRBV6-5 and TRBJ1-6, with TRBD1 matching 11 bases. From germline, CDR1 is MNHEY and CDR2 SVGAGI. The CDR3 is 14 amino acids. The J segment lost 6 bases and the V segment lost 7 bases, leaving 2 bases of the junction unmatched. The CDR3 loop reads CASTGQGANSPLHF. The DNA of the CDR3 is TGTGCCAGCACCGGACAGGGGGCTAATTCACCCCTCCACTTT.

This clone was seen only once. The chain links TRBV25-1 to TRBJ2-6, with unresolved D. CDR1 and CDR2 from the germline V gene are MGHDK and SYGVNS. V was clipped by 1 base and J by 2 bases, with 15 bases between them. The CDR3 is 18 amino acids. The CDR3 reads CASSEFGRPTPGANVLTF. The CDR3 DNA sequence: TGTGCCAGCAGTGAATTCGGCAGGCCCACCCCTGGGGCCAACGTCCTGACTTTC.

This chain joins TRBV7-9 and TRBJ2-7; TRBD2 agrees at 13 bases. Per germline, CDR1 SEHNR and CDR2 FQNEAQ (reference sequence). J was trimmed by 5 bases and V by 1 base; bases with no gene match: 2. The CDR3 length is 15 residues. The CDR3: CASSLGLAGGNEQYF. For the CDR3, the DNA is TGTGCCAGCAGCTTAGGACTAGCGGGGGGTAACGAGCAGTACTTC.

The rearrangement joins TRBV6-1 to TRBJ1-3; D unresolved. Germline V gene lookup returns CDR1 MNHNS and CDR2 SASEGT. The CDR3 totals 13 residues. V shed 6 bases and J shed 0 bases, with 6 bases lying between them. The CDR3 sequence: CASRTSSGNTIYF. The CDR3, as DNA: TGTGCCAGCAGGACTAGCTCTGGAAACACCATATATTTT.

The genes are TRBV6-5 and TRBJ2-5; tentatively, D is TRBD2 (5 bases). There are 16 residues in the CDR3. Trimming removed 0 bases at V and 0 bases at J, with 11 bases between. The V gene's germline CDR1 is MNHEY and CDR2 SVGAGI. The CDR3 nucleotides read TGTGCCAGCAGTTACTCGAGGGTCCTCCACCAAGAGACCCAGTACTTC. This gives the protein CASSYSRVLHQETQYF.

The chain uses TRBV7-3 and TRBJ2-2, with 7 bases aligning to TRBD1. The CDR3 is 14 residues long. Germline CDR1 is SGHTA and CDR2 is FQGTGA. The J segment lost 1 base and the V segment lost 8 bases, leaving 4 bases of the junction unmatched. CDR3 protein: CASDPGGNTGELFF. The CDR3 bases are TGTGCCAGCGATCCAGGGGGGAACACCGGGGAGCTGTTTTTT.

This rearrangement joins TRBV2 to TRBJ2-5; D perhaps matches TRBD1 (5 bases). The end of the DNA is better explained by TRBJ2-7, so the J call may be wrong. Germline lookup yields CDR1 SNHLY and CDR2 FYNNEI. The CDR3 extends over 12 amino acids. The CDR3 coding sequence is TGTGCCAGCCGACAGACCTACTACGAGCAGTACTTC. This gives the protein CASRQTYYEQYF.